This passage covers 22 T cell receptor beta chains from one sample sequenced in a study of cytomegalovirus exposure and HLA in healthy donors. The PCR contained 60 Vbeta and 13 Jbeta primers. Method: immunoSEQ multiplex PCR; TCRdb's copy keeps in-frame clones and lacks some. Here the sample spans approximately 90,000 clones, roughly 73% being singletons. Sequencing was performed on PBMCs. Every receptor here comes from a man aged 35-49 years in good health and CMV-seronegative.

The V and J genes are TRBV5-1 and TRBJ2-1, with 12 bases lining up with TRBD1. The CDR3 sequence is 19 residues long. With 5 bases clipped from V and 5 bases from J, the junction kept 17 bases outside the gene matches. The V gene's germline CDR1 is SGHRS and CDR2 YFSETQ. CDR3 region: CASRGLGTGGTSGNNEQFF. The CDR3 DNA reads as TGCGCCAGCAGGGGGTTGGGGACAGGGGGCACTAGCGGGAACAATGAGCAGTTCTTC.

The V and J genes are TRBV4-2 and TRBJ1-5; TRBD1 is a possible D gene (6 bases). Per the germline V gene, CDR1 is LGHNA and CDR2 is YNFKEQ. The V gene lost 0 bases and the J gene lost 4 bases, with 13 bases spanning the gap. CDR3 length: 16 residues. The CDR3 sequence is CASSQEGRGSNQPQHF. The CDR3 bases are TGTGCCAGCAGCCAAGAGGGAAGGGGGTCGAATCAGCCCCAGCATTTT.

The CDR3 is CASSPHRDGGYTF. The CDR3 nucleotides are TGTGCCAGCAGTCCCCACAGGGATGGCGGCTACACCTTC. The chain joins TRBV28 to TRBJ1-2; weak D call: TRBD1 (6 bases). The CDR3 runs 13 residues. V lost 5 bases, J lost 8 bases, and 15 bases lay in between. Germline CDR1 and CDR2: MDHEN and SYDVKM.

The chain joins TRBV10-3 to TRBJ2-3, with TRBD2 matching over 7 bases. Unmatched junction bases numbered 13, after V lost 3 bases and J lost 4 bases. The CDR3 consists of 17 residues. Germline CDR1 ENHRY, CDR2 SYGVKD. The CDR3 loop reads CAISDFDGEGAADTQYF. CDR3 DNA sequence: TGTGCCATCAGTGACTTCGATGGGGAGGGAGCGGCAGATACGCAGTATTTT.

This rearrangement joins TRBV19 to TRBJ2-7, with a weak D call TRBD1 (6 bases). Germline values: CDR1 LNHDA, CDR2 SQIVND (reference sequence). The CDR3 extends over 13 amino acids. Trimming removed 4 bases at V and 5 bases at J, with 12 bases between. The CDR3 nucleotides read TGTGCCAGTAGTAGAGGGACACAAAACGAGCAGTACTTC. It codes for CASSRGTQNEQYF.

The chain joins TRBV5-1 to TRBJ1-2, with D possibly TRBD1 on 5 matching bases. Per germline, CDR1 SGHRS and CDR2 YFSETQ. The CDR3 has 15 residues. Trimming stripped 5 bases from V and 6 bases from J, with 20 bases between. This chain's CDR3 is CASSSLSGGANGYTF. DNA of the CDR3: TGCGCCAGCAGTTCCCTATCGGGGGGTGCGAATGGCTACACCTTC.

This chain joins TRBV5-8 and TRBJ1-3; tentative D call: TRBD1 (6 bases). The CDR3 runs to 14 residues. V was pared by 1 base and J by 5 bases, with 10 bases between. Per the germline V gene, CDR1 is SGHTS and CDR2 is YDEGEE. The CDR3 here is CASSLRGTRNTIYF. In DNA form, the CDR3 reads TGTGCCAGCAGCTTGAGAGGGACACGAAACACCATATATTTT. Full variable domain (rest looked up from reference TRBV5-8 and TRBJ1-3): EAGVTQSPTHLIKTRGQQATLRCSPISGHTSVYWYQQALGLGLQFLLWYDEGEERNRGNFPPRFSGRQFPNYSSELNVNALELEDSALYLCASSLRGTRNTIYFGEGSWLTVV.

The sample holds one count of this clone. J is TRBJ1-5 and V is TRBV6-1; 10 nucleotides agree with TRBD1. CDR1 is MNHNS, CDR2 SASEGT, per germline. V lost 1 base and J lost 0; bases outside the gene matches: 6. The CDR3 covers 18 residues. CDR3 DNA: TGTGCCAGCAGTGAAGTTGACAGGGGGCCCTCTAGCAATCAGCCCCAGCATTTT. It yields the protein CASSEVDRGPSSNQPQHF.

This clone has more than one count but fewer than ten. V usage is TRBV7-2 and J usage is TRBJ1-1, with D perhaps matching TRBD1 (6 bases). Germline CDR1 reads SGHTA; CDR2 reads FQGNSA. Trimming cost V 5 bases and J 5 bases, with 24 bases left between them. The CDR3 contains 17 residues. The CDR3 sequence is CASSRQVGGIVRTEAFF. The CDR3 DNA reads TGTGCCAGCAGCCGACAGGTTGGGGGTATTGTTAGGACTGAAGCTTTCTTT.

This clone was observed once. The rearrangement links TRBV2 to TRBJ1-2; maybe TRBD1 (6 bases). CDR3 length: 13 residues. Trimming left V 4 bases short and J 3 bases short, with 9 bases between. Germline V lookup: CDR1 SNHLY, CDR2 FYNNEI. CDR3 nucleotides: TGTGCCAGCAGTGTGGACAGCGACTATGGCTACACCTTC. Translating gives CASSVDSDYGYTF.

This sequence joins TRBV28 and TRBJ1-1; tentatively, D is TRBD1 (6 bases). This CDR3 comprises 13 residues. Deletions cut 9 bases from V and 6 bases from J, with 17 bases between. Germline V gene sequence: CDR1 MDHEN, CDR2 SYDVKM. In nucleotides, the CDR3 is TGTGCCAGTCCACAGGGAGTAAGGCCTGAAGCTTTCTTT. Encoded protein: CASPQGVRPEAFF.

This clone was found a few times. The rearrangement links TRBV29-1 to TRBJ1-1, with 9 bases lining up with TRBD1. J gave up 4 bases and V 6 bases, and 9 bases lay outside the gene matches. Germline values: CDR1 SQVTM, CDR2 ANQGSEA. CDR3 length: 14 residues. The CDR3 here is CSVLQGALGTEAFF. The DNA of the CDR3 is TGCAGCGTCCTACAGGGGGCCTTGGGCACTGAAGCTTTCTTT.

V gene TRBV2 combines with J gene TRBJ1-2; D gene uncertain. Trimming cost V 3 bases and J 1 base, with 9 bases left between them. CDR3 size: 14 residues. The germline V gene has CDR1 SNHLY and CDR2 FYNNEI. As DNA, the CDR3 is TGTGCCAGCAGTGACGCAGGCCTTAACTATGGCTACACCTTC. Protein: CASSDAGLNYGYTF.

V is TRBV19 and J is TRBJ2-7; tentatively, D is TRBD1 (8 bases). CDR1 LNHDA and CDR2 SQIVND come from the germline V gene (reference sequence). This CDR3 is built from 13 residues. V was clipped by 4 bases and J by 13 bases, with 20 bases between them. CDR3 nucleotides: TGTGCCAGTAGTACCCCCCCGGGGGGACAGGTTTACTTC. It codes for CASSTPPGGQVYF.

This sequence joins TRBV2 and TRBJ2-7, with 12 bases identical to TRBD2. J was trimmed by 6 bases and V by 4 bases; bases with no gene match: 4. There are 14 residues in the CDR3. CDR1 is SNHLY, CDR2 FYNNEI, per germline. Here the CDR3 DNA reads TGTGCCAGCAGTGGACTAGCGGGAGATACCGAGCAGTACTTC. Its protein product is CASSGLAGDTEQYF.

The chain links TRBV2 to TRBJ1-4; 9 bases agree with TRBD1. Per germline, CDR1 SNHLY and CDR2 FYNNEI. The CDR3 has 15 amino acids. Unmatched junction bases numbered 5, after V lost 2 bases and J lost 7 bases. The DNA of the CDR3 is TGTGCCAGCAGTGAATTGGACAGGGGAGGTGAAAAACTGTTTTTT. It codes for CASSELDRGGEKLFF.

V gene TRBV29-1 combines with J gene TRBJ2-7, with a possible D match to TRBD1 (7 bases). The CDR3 runs 11 residues. V dropped 4 bases and J dropped 9 bases, with 13 bases sitting between them. Germline CDR1 reads SQVTM; CDR2 reads ANQGSEA. In DNA form, the CDR3 reads TGCAGCGTTGTGGCAGGGGGGCCGCAGTACTTC. It specifies CSVVAGGPQYF.

The chain uses TRBV7-9 and TRBJ2-7; D not certain. Germline CDR1 and CDR2: SEHNR and FQNEAQ (reference sequence). The CDR3 extends over 15 amino acids. Deletions cut 1 base from V and 2 bases from J, with 12 bases between. CDR3 residues: CASSLVRGPAYEQYF. The CDR3 nucleotides are TGTGCCAGCAGCTTAGTGAGAGGTCCAGCCTACGAGCAGTACTTC.

V usage is TRBV5-4 and J usage is TRBJ2-3; 7 positions agree with TRBD2. The CDR3 contains 13 residues. The J segment lost 6 bases and the V segment lost 4 bases, leaving 5 bases of the junction unmatched. Germline values: CDR1 SGHNT, CDR2 YYREEE (reference sequence). DNA of the CDR3: TGTGCCAGCAGCCAGCTAGCGGAGGATACGCAGTATTTT. Translation gives CASSQLAEDTQYF. The variable domain in full, with the rest retrieved from reference TRBV5-4 and TRBJ2-3, is ETGVTQSPTHLIKTRGQQVTLRCSSQSGHNTVSWYQQALGQGPQFIFQYYREEENGRGNFPPRFSGLQFPNYSSELNVNALELDDSALYLCASSQLAEDTQYFGPGTRLTVL.

The J gene is TRBJ2-7, the V gene TRBV9; 10 nucleotides align to TRBD2. V shed 4 bases, J shed 3 bases, and the junction held 4 bases outside the gene matches. Germline CDR1 and CDR2: SGDLS and YYNGEE. The CDR3 is 14 amino acids. The CDR3 loop reads CASSRGLASYEQYF. CDR3 nucleotide sequence: TGTGCCAGCAGCCGGGGACTAGCGAGCTACGAGCAGTACTTC.

This chain connects TRBV6-1 to TRBJ1-6, with D tentatively TRBD1 (6 bases). Germline V CDR1 and CDR2: MNHNS, SASEGT. The CDR3 runs 17 residues. Trimming shortened V by 1 base and J by 6 bases, and 16 bases separated the two germline ends. CDR3 in DNA: TGTGCCAGCAGTGAAGTCCCAGGGGCCGTGATTAATTCACCCCTCCACTTT. It specifies CASSEVPGAVINSPLHF.

This clone turned up a few times. The CDR3 nucleotides are TGTGCCAGCAGCCAAGGAAAGGGGCAGACGAACACTGAAGCTTTCTTT. Its protein product is CASSQGKGQTNTEAFF. The V gene is TRBV4-2, the J gene TRBJ1-1; possible D gene TRBD1, 5 bases. V lost 1 base and J 1 base, leaving 13 bases between the germline ends. Per the germline V gene, CDR1 is LGHNA and CDR2 is YNFKEQ. This CDR3 is built from 16 residues.